This entry lists 26 T cell receptor beta chains sequenced from one sample in a study of T-cell reconstitution after alpha-beta-depleted transplantation in children. Library preparation (for TCRbeta) was performed with unique molecular identifiers. One entry per CDR3 protein, called by TCRdb with MiXCR from the PCR reads. Among hundreds of thousands of distinct CDR3 sequences listed, 15% to 20% were seen once. Source: PBMCs, mostly from graft donor cells, taken 360 days after TCRalphabeta/CD19-depleted stem cell transplant. These receptors originate from a boy under two years old who had a stem cell transplant for Wiskott-Aldrich syndrome, so the T cells may come from the graft donor.

The DNA for the CDR3 is TGCAGCTTTCGCGTTTTGGGACTAGCAGGGGAGACCCAGTACTTC. It yields the protein CSFRVLGLAGETQYF. The chain carries TRBV29-1 and TRBJ2-5, with 9 bases fitting TRBD2. Losses at the gene ends were 8 bases for V and 5 bases for J; bases not matched to a gene: 15. The CDR3 has 15 residues. The V gene's germline CDR1 is SQVTM and CDR2 ANQGSEA. Using reference TRBV29-1 and TRBJ2-5 for the parts outside the CDR3, the full variable domain is SAVISQKPSRDICQRGTSLTIQCQVDSQVTMMFWYRQQPGQSLTLIATANQGSEATYESGFVIDKFPISRPNLTFSTLTVSNMSPEDSSIYLCSFRVLGLAGETQYFGPGTRLLVL.

The chain combines TRBV5-7 with TRBJ2-1; D not resolved. TRBV5-7 belongs to the ORF category, with a function that is uncertain. The CDR3 is 17 amino acids. The ends were cut back, 3 bases at V and 2 bases at J, with 18 bases in the middle. Here the CDR3 reads CASSSLCLRIAYNEQFF. The CDR3 DNA is TGTGCCAGCAGCTCCCTTTGTCTTAGGATTGCCTACAATGAGCAGTTCTTC.

The chain employs TRBV7-9 and TRBJ2-3, with TRBD2 matching over 9 bases. The CDR3 covers 15 residues. Germline trimming cut 4 bases from V and 8 bases from J; bases unmatched to any gene: 10. Germline V CDR1 and CDR2: SEHNR, FQNEAQ (reference sequence). In DNA, the CDR3 is TGTGCCAGCAGCTCATTAGCGGGGGTATCGGGTACGCAGTATTTT. Its translation: CASSSLAGVSGTQYF.

This clonotype was counted only a few times. The rearrangement uses TRBV6-2 or TRBV6-3 and TRBJ2-6, with 8 nucleotides matching TRBD1. This CDR3 spans 20 amino acids. Germline V gene sequence: CDR1 MNHEY, CDR2 SVGEGT. Trimming cost V 10 bases and J 0 bases; bases outside gene matches: 20. CDR3 DNA sequence: TGTGCCACGACAAGGGTCCCCGGGACAGGAATTTTCTCTGGGGCCAACGTCCTGACTTTC. Protein sequence: CATTRVPGTGIFSGANVLTF.

This clonotype was counted a few times. This chain connects TRBV3-1 to TRBJ1-6; weak D call: TRBD1 (5 bases). CDR3 length equals 15 residues. The germline gives CDR1 LGHDT, CDR2 YNNKEL (reference sequence). V was shortened by 1 base and J by 9 bases, with 13 bases between the two germline ends. CDR3 nucleotides: TGTGCCAGCAGCCAAGGGTGGCAGGGTGGTTCACCCCTCCACTTT. It encodes CASSQGWQGGSPLHF.

This clonotype has just a few counts. The rearrangement uses TRBV6-5 and TRBJ1-6; D call uncertain. CDR1 and CDR2 from the germline V gene are MNHEY and SVGAGI. V lost 2 bases to trimming and J lost 6 bases, with 11 bases between them. CDR3 length: 15 residues. CDR3 nucleotides: TGTGCCAGCAGTTACCTCCAGGTCCTTAATTCACCCCTCCACTTT. Its protein product is CASSYLQVLNSPLHF.

This clonotype was seen many times. CDR3 nucleotide sequence: TGTGCCAGCGGGACGGGCCAAGCTTTCTTT. It is translated as CASGTGQAFF. The gene calls are TRBV3-1 and TRBJ1-1; possibly TRBD1 for D (5 bases). The germline V gene encodes CDR1 LGHDT and CDR2 YNNKEL (reference sequence). The CDR3 has 10 amino acids. Trimming stripped 8 bases from V and 9 bases from J, with 10 bases between.

This clonotype appeared a few times. J is TRBJ2-3 and V is TRBV27; D is unresolved. Germline loops: CDR1 MNHEY, CDR2 SMNVEV (reference sequence). This CDR3 is built from 17 residues. V was pared by 6 bases and J by 0 bases, with 19 bases between. DNA of the CDR3: TGTGCCAGCAGCTCCCGTTCTACGGGTAAAAGCACAGATACGCAGTATTTT. Protein sequence: CASSSRSTGKSTDTQYF.

This clonotype was found a few times. The chain couples TRBV12-3 or TRBV12-4 to TRBJ2-7; TRBD1 matches 9 bases. After removal of 0 bases from V and 2 bases from J, the junction contained 5 bases not matched to a gene. The CDR3 is 16 residues long. CDR3 residues: CASSLARGTGPYEQYF. The CDR3 bases are TGTGCCAGCAGTTTAGCGAGGGGGACAGGGCCCTACGAGCAGTACTTC.

This sequence joins TRBV28 and TRBJ2-7; no definite D call. Trimming left V 2 bases short and J 2 bases short, with 16 bases between. Germline-derived CDR1 and CDR2 are MDHEN and SYDVKM. There are 16 residues in the CDR3. The CDR3 DNA is TGTGCCAGCAGTTTAATGCGGACCTTCCTCCCCTACGAGCAGTACTTC. As protein: CASSLMRTFLPYEQYF.

This clonotype was counted only a few times. The chain joins TRBV6-1 to TRBJ2-2; TRBD2 matches at 7 bases. J lost 6 bases, V lost 0 bases, and 4 bases had no gene match. The CDR3 is made up of 15 amino acids. Per germline, CDR1 MNHNS and CDR2 SASEGT. CDR3 sequence reads: CASSEARGFPGELFF. The CDR3 nucleotides read TGTGCCAGCAGTGAAGCGCGGGGGTTTCCCGGGGAGCTGTTTTTT.

The CDR3 DNA reads TGTGCCAGCAGCTTAGACCCTCCCCAATTGAACACTGAAGCTTTCTTT. This sequence encodes CASSLDPPQLNTEAFF. The gene calls are TRBV11-3 and TRBJ1-1; D uncertain. The V gene lost 0 bases and the J gene lost 0 bases, with 11 bases spanning the gap. CDR1 SGHNT and CDR2 YENEEA come from the germline V gene. The CDR3 contains 16 residues.

The genes are TRBV12-3 or TRBV12-4 and TRBJ2-3; D remains unclear. The CDR3 length is 14 residues. V was cut by 2 bases and J by 4 bases, with 10 bases left in between. The CDR3 sequence is CASSLISQPDTQYF. The CDR3 DNA sequence: TGTGCCAGCAGTTTAATCTCGCAACCAGATACGCAGTATTTT.

The genes are TRBV20-1 and TRBJ2-7; 10 bases are shared with TRBD1. Unmatched junction bases numbered 4, after V lost 6 bases and J lost 5 bases. Germline loops: CDR1 DFQATT, CDR2 SNEGSKA (reference sequence). This CDR3 comprises 12 residues. CDR3 sequence reads: CSAVTGGDEQYF. The CDR3 DNA is TGCAGTGCGGTGACAGGGGGCGACGAGCAGTACTTC.

The chain is built from TRBV11-2 and TRBJ2-1; D is possibly TRBD1 or TRBD2 (6 bases each). This CDR3 contains 16 residues. Trimming left V 5 bases short and J 6 bases short, with 20 bases between. Germline V gene lookup returns CDR1 SGHAT and CDR2 FQNNGV. The CDR3 coding sequence is TGTGCCAGCAGCCTAGCCCCCGGGGGCCGGGTCAATGAGCAGTTCTTC. Its protein is CASSLAPGGRVNEQFF.

The rearrangement links TRBV7-9 to TRBJ2-7, with 7 bases matching TRBD2. The germline V gene has CDR1 SEHNR and CDR2 FQNEAQ (reference sequence). V lost 8 bases to trimming and J lost 7 bases; unmatched junction nucleotides: 8. This CDR3 is built from 12 residues. CDR3 in DNA: TGTGCCAGCGGCGGGAGCCTAGGGGAGCAGTACTTC. It encodes CASGGSLGEQYF.

This clonotype was picked up a small number of times. The chain couples TRBV12-3 or TRBV12-4 to TRBJ1-2; perhaps TRBD1 as D (5 bases). V was shortened by 7 bases and J by 5 bases, with 20 bases between the two germline ends. The CDR3 contains 15 residues. As DNA, the CDR3 is TGTGCCAGCACCGCGGCAGGGAAGGGGCTTTATGGCTACACCTTC. Translated, it gives CASTAAGKGLYGYTF.

This rearrangement joins TRBV28 to TRBJ2-5; the D call may be TRBD1 or TRBD2 (6 bases each). This CDR3 has 15 amino acids. Germline V lookup: CDR1 MDHEN, CDR2 SYDVKM. Trimming stripped 3 bases from V and 1 base from J, with 12 bases between. CDR3 in DNA: TGTGCCAGCAGTTTTTGGGGGGCGGGCCAAGAGACCCAGTACTTC. Protein: CASSFWGAGQETQYF.

This clonotype turned up a few times. The rearrangement uses TRBV12-3 or TRBV12-4 and TRBJ1-6; no clear D gene. This CDR3 is built from 14 residues. V shed 6 bases and J shed 0 bases, with 6 bases lying between them. The CDR3 DNA sequence: TGTGCCAGCAGAAAGAGCTCCTATAATTCACCCCTCCACTTT. This sequence encodes CASRKSSYNSPLHF.

The chain employs TRBV5-6 and TRBJ2-2, with D unresolved. Trimming removed 4 bases from V and 3 bases from J, with 10 bases in between. From germline, CDR1 is SGHDT and CDR2 YYEEEE. The CDR3 covers 14 residues. This CDR3 reads CASSTDIYTGELFF. CDR3 DNA: TGTGCCAGCAGCACAGACATTTACACCGGGGAGCTGTTTTTT. Combining the CDR3 with reference TRBV5-6 and TRBJ2-2 gives the whole variable domain DAGVTQSPTHLIKTRGQQVTLRCSPKSGHDTVSWYQQALGQGPQFIFQYYEEEERQRGNFPDRFSGHQFPNYSSELNVNALLLGDSALYLCASSTDIYTGELFFGEGSRLTVL.

This clonotype has at least ten counts. The genes are TRBV4-1 and TRBJ2-5; D unresolved. Trimming cost V 0 bases and J 5 bases, with 13 bases left between them. In germline, CDR1 is MGHRA, CDR2 YSYEKL. The CDR3 totals 15 residues. The CDR3 sequence is CASSQDARQRETQYF. In DNA, the CDR3 is TGCGCCAGCAGCCAAGATGCGAGGCAGAGGGAGACCCAGTACTTC.

The chain uses TRBV12-3 or TRBV12-4 and TRBJ1-3; D is undetermined. This CDR3 has 15 residues. V lost 8 bases and J lost 0, with 14 bases in between. The CDR3 spells CASVIKGLSGNTIYF. CDR3 DNA sequence: TGTGCCAGCGTGATTAAAGGTCTCTCTGGAAACACCATATATTTT.

The chain links TRBV20-1 to TRBJ2-3, with D unclear. The germline V gene has CDR1 DFQATT and CDR2 SNEGSKA (reference sequence). The V end lost 3 bases, the J end lost 3 bases, and 16 bases lay between the germline ends. The CDR3 length is 15 residues. The CDR3 DNA is TGCAGTGCTAGTCCGAGCCCCTCTGTGACAGATACGCAGTATTTT. Its protein product is CSASPSPSVTDTQYF.

This clonotype was counted only a few times. This rearrangement joins TRBV7-2 to TRBJ2-2; D possibly corresponds to TRBD2 (5 bases). Germline V gene lookup returns CDR1 SGHTA and CDR2 FQGNSA. This CDR3 has 15 residues. Trimming took off 3 bases at V and 3 bases at J, with 11 bases between the two ends. CDR3: CASSLLEGYTGELFF. In DNA, the CDR3 is TGTGCCAGCAGCTTGCTTGAGGGTTACACCGGGGAGCTGTTTTTT.

The rearrangement joins TRBV5-1 to TRBJ2-4, with 12 bases lining up with TRBD2. V lost 1 base and J lost 5; bases outside the gene matches: 7. CDR3 size: 17 residues. Germline CDR1 reads SGHRS; CDR2 reads YFSETQ. The CDR3 DNA reads TGCGCCAGCAGCTTGCACGGACTAGCGGGATTAGAAAACATTCAGTACTTC. It yields the protein CASSLHGLAGLENIQYF.

The genes are TRBV7-2 and TRBJ2-1, with D possibly being TRBD1 (5 bases). CDR3 size: 18 residues. With 2 bases removed from V and 4 bases from J, the gap between germline ends came to 21 bases. Germline V lookup: CDR1 SGHTA, CDR2 FQGNSA. CDR3 protein: CASSLRRLRGAPYNEQFF. The CDR3 nucleotides read TGTGCCAGCAGCTTAAGACGCCTAAGGGGTGCCCCTTACAATGAGCAGTTCTTC.